A selection of T cell receptor beta chains follows, all from one sample in a study of T cells after yellow fever vaccination. MiXCR, applied by TCRdb to the 5' RACE reads, yields one record per CDR3 protein. The repertoire holds 300,000 or so distinct CDR3 sequences, 4% seen once, with approximately 25% in the top ten. This specimen consisted of PBMCs, obtained 5 days after the yellow fever booster vaccination. The receptors here all came from a man younger than 35 who received the YFV17D yellow fever vaccine. Each CDR3 is given with its conserved first and last residue. D genes are given only for firm matches. Size is stated for part of the rows, as once, few or many counts, or as a class when the clone is expanded.

V gene: TRBV7-2; D gene: .; clone size: few; J gene: TRBJ1-1; CDR3 protein: CASSRRTDEAFF; CDR3 DNA: TGTGCCAGCAGCCGTCGGACGGATGAAGCTTTCTTT
V gene: TRBV5-1; D gene: .; clone size: .; J gene: TRBJ2-6; CDR3 protein: CASSLVPPGANVLTF; CDR3 DNA: TGCGCCAGCAGCTTGGTTCCGCCCGGGGCCAACGTCCTGACTTTC
V gene: TRBV4-3; D gene: .; clone size: .; J gene: TRBJ2-1; CDR3 protein: CASSRSRVGDEQFF; CDR3 DNA: TGCGCCAGCAGCCGCTCTAGGGTGGGGGATGAGCAGTTCTTC
V gene: TRBV5-1; D gene: .; clone size: many; J gene: TRBJ2-7; CDR3 protein: CASSLSGPYEQYF; CDR3 DNA: TGCGCCAGCAGCTTGAGTGGGCCCTACGAGCAGTACTTC
V gene: TRBV12-3/TRBV12-4; D gene: TRBD2; clone size: many; J gene: TRBJ2-1; CDR3 protein: CASSFFGGGLNEQFF; CDR3 DNA: TGTGCCAGCAGTTTTTTCGGCGGGGGTCTTAATGAGCAGTTCTTC
V gene: TRBV29-1; D gene: .; clone size: many; J gene: TRBJ2-1; CDR3 protein: CSVTGLDYYNEQFF; CDR3 DNA: TGCAGCGTGACCGGCCTGGACTACTACAATGAGCAGTTCTTC
V gene: TRBV5-1; D gene: .; clone size: few; J gene: TRBJ1-1; CDR3 protein: CASSLLGRSNTEAFF; CDR3 DNA: TGCGCCAGCAGCTTGTTAGGCAGGTCGAACACTGAAGCTTTCTTT
V gene: TRBV7-2; D gene: .; clone size: many; J gene: TRBJ1-5; CDR3 protein: CASSSRDSHQPQHF; CDR3 DNA: TGTGCCAGCAGCTCACGGGACTCCCATCAGCCCCAGCATTTT
V gene: TRBV7-9; D gene: .; clone size: .; J gene: TRBJ1-5; CDR3 protein: CASSYDRYQPQHF; CDR3 DNA: TGTGCCAGCAGCTACGACCGCTACCAGCCCCAGCATTTT
V gene: TRBV20-1; D gene: TRBD1; clone size: .; J gene: TRBJ2-7; CDR3 protein: CSARHRGRSYEQYF; CDR3 DNA: TGCAGTGCGAGACACAGGGGCCGGTCCTACGAGCAGTACTTC
V gene: TRBV20-1; D gene: .; clone size: .; J gene: TRBJ1-1; CDR3 protein: CSASGGAGATEAFF; CDR3 DNA: TGCAGTGCTAGCGGCGGTGCCGGGGCCACTGAAGCTTTCTTT
V gene: TRBV7-2; D gene: .; clone size: few; J gene: TRBJ1-5; CDR3 protein: CASSLGDTANQPQHF; CDR3 DNA: TGTGCCAGCAGCTTAGGGGACACCGCCAATCAGCCCCAGCATTTT
V gene: TRBV9; D gene: TRBD2; clone size: .; J gene: TRBJ2-5; CDR3 protein: CASSVANEGRVKETQYF; CDR3 DNA: TGTGCCAGCAGCGTCGCGAACGAGGGGAGGGTTAAGGAGACCCAGTACTTC
V gene: TRBV12-5; D gene: TRBD1; clone size: .; J gene: TRBJ2-4; CDR3 protein: CASGLVLGQRIKNIQYF; CDR3 DNA: TGTGCTAGTGGTTTGGTACTGGGACAGAGAATCAAAAACATTCAGTACTTC
V gene: TRBV7-9; D gene: TRBD2; clone size: .; J gene: TRBJ2-2; CDR3 protein: CASSPREGLNTGELFF; CDR3 DNA: TGTGCCAGCAGCCCGCGGGAGGGCTTAAACACCGGGGAGCTGTTTTTT
V gene: TRBV5-6; D gene: .; clone size: .; J gene: TRBJ2-5; CDR3 protein: CASSLMGYQETQYF; CDR3 DNA: TGTGCCAGCAGCTTGATGGGGTACCAAGAGACCCAGTACTTC
V gene: TRBV7-2; D gene: TRBD1; clone size: many; J gene: TRBJ1-4; CDR3 protein: CASSFGQGREKLFF; CDR3 DNA: TGTGCCAGCAGCTTTGGACAGGGCCGCGAAAAACTGTTTTTT
V gene: TRBV29-1; D gene: TRBD1; clone size: few; J gene: TRBJ2-1; CDR3 protein: CSVGRDRGQFF; CDR3 DNA: TGCAGCGTTGGCCGGGACAGGGGGCAGTTCTTC
V gene: TRBV11-2; D gene: .; clone size: many; J gene: TRBJ1-2; CDR3 protein: CASSLDRVGDYGYTF; CDR3 DNA: TGTGCCAGCAGCTTAGATCGCGTCGGTGACTATGGCTACACCTTC
V gene: TRBV5-1; D gene: TRBD2; clone size: .; J gene: TRBJ2-1; CDR3 protein: CASRLTSGGLYNEQFF; CDR3 DNA: TGCGCCAGCAGACTAACTAGCGGGGGTCTCTACAATGAGCAGTTCTTC
V gene: TRBV6-2/TRBV6-3; D gene: .; clone size: many; J gene: TRBJ2-7; CDR3 protein: CASSYLTDGGYEQYF; CDR3 DNA: TGTGCCAGCAGTTACTTAACGGACGGTGGCTACGAGCAGTACTTC
V gene: TRBV10-3; D gene: .; clone size: few; J gene: TRBJ2-5; CDR3 protein: CAISEGTRETQYF; CDR3 DNA: TGTGCCATCAGTGAAGGTACGCGAGAGACCCAGTACTTC
V gene: TRBV5-1; D gene: TRBD1; clone size: few; J gene: TRBJ2-7; CDR3 protein: CASSAGQGGEQYF; CDR3 DNA: TGCGCCAGCAGCGCGGGACAGGGGGGCGAGCAGTACTTC
V gene: TRBV4-1; D gene: .; clone size: .; J gene: TRBJ2-2; CDR3 protein: CASSLYSVSSGELFF; CDR3 DNA: TGCGCCAGCAGCCTATATAGCGTATCGTCCGGGGAGCTGTTTTTT
V gene: TRBV9; D gene: .; clone size: .; J gene: TRBJ1-2; CDR3 protein: CASSVSGVGYTF; CDR3 DNA: TGTGCCAGCAGCGTGTCAGGGGTCGGCTACACCTTC
V gene: TRBV9; D gene: TRBD1; clone size: .; J gene: TRBJ2-6; CDR3 protein: CASRGTAYSGANVLTF; CDR3 DNA: TGTGCCAGCAGGGGGACAGCTTACTCTGGGGCCAACGTCCTGACTTTC
V gene: TRBV18; D gene: TRBD1; clone size: few; J gene: TRBJ2-7; CDR3 protein: CASSPAGTASHEQYF; CDR3 DNA: TGTGCCAGCTCACCAGCCGGGACAGCATCCCACGAGCAGTACTTC
V gene: TRBV20-1; D gene: TRBD1; clone size: .; J gene: TRBJ2-4; CDR3 protein: CSATTGTGKNIQYF; CDR3 DNA: TGCAGTGCTACCACCGGGACAGGCAAAAACATTCAGTACTTC
V gene: TRBV7-2; D gene: TRBD1; clone size: many; J gene: TRBJ1-5; CDR3 protein: CASSHPTEGADQPQHF; CDR3 DNA: TGTGCCAGCAGCCACCCGACGGAGGGGGCGGATCAGCCCCAGCATTTT
V gene: TRBV25-1; D gene: .; clone size: few; J gene: TRBJ1-1; CDR3 protein: CASSHNRNTEAFF; CDR3 DNA: TGTGCCAGCAGTCATAACCGGAACACTGAAGCTTTCTTT
V gene: TRBV12-3/TRBV12-4; D gene: .; clone size: few; J gene: TRBJ1-5; CDR3 protein: CASRLMQGSQPQHF; CDR3 DNA: TGTGCCAGCAGACTGATGCAGGGGAGTCAGCCCCAGCATTTT
V gene: TRBV12-5; D gene: .; clone size: many; J gene: TRBJ1-1; CDR3 protein: CASGLDTTTEAFF; CDR3 DNA: TGTGCTAGTGGTTTAGACACAACCACTGAGGCTTTCTTT
V gene: TRBV29-1; D gene: TRBD2; clone size: many; J gene: TRBJ2-7; CDR3 protein: CSVEGGRRYEQYF; CDR3 DNA: TGCAGCGTTGAGGGGGGGAGACGCTACGAGCAGTACTTC
V gene: TRBV27; D gene: TRBD1; clone size: .; J gene: TRBJ2-3; CDR3 protein: CASSWVGTGGTDTQYF; CDR3 DNA: TGTGCCAGCAGTTGGGTGGGGACAGGGGGAACAGATACGCAGTATTTT
V gene: TRBV25-1; D gene: .; clone size: few; J gene: TRBJ1-3; CDR3 protein: CASSASTLDSGNTIYF; CDR3 DNA: TGTGCCAGCAGTGCCTCCACGCTCGACTCTGGAAACACCATATATTTT
V gene: TRBV27; D gene: .; clone size: .; J gene: TRBJ1-5; CDR3 protein: CASGDQPQHF; CDR3 DNA: TGTGCCTCCGGGGACCAGCCCCAGCATTTT
V gene: TRBV3-1; D gene: .; clone size: few; J gene: TRBJ2-7; CDR3 protein: CASSRQNWGSYEQYF; CDR3 DNA: TGTGCCAGCAGCCGCCAAAACTGGGGCTCCTACGAGCAGTACTTC
V gene: TRBV7-2; D gene: .; clone size: few; J gene: TRBJ1-6; CDR3 protein: CASSLERGVSPLHF; CDR3 DNA: TGTGCCAGCAGCTTAGAGAGGGGGGTCTCACCCCTCCACTTT
V gene: TRBV30; D gene: TRBD1; clone size: few; J gene: TRBJ1-6; CDR3 protein: CAWSVGQGGAPLHF; CDR3 DNA: TGTGCCTGGAGTGTAGGGCAGGGGGGAGCACCCCTCCACTTT
V gene: TRBV5-1; D gene: .; clone size: few; J gene: TRBJ2-1; CDR3 protein: CASSLGSQNNEQFF; CDR3 DNA: TGCGCCAGCAGCTTGGGTTCGCAAAACAATGAGCAGTTCTTC
V gene: TRBV12-3/TRBV12-4; D gene: .; clone size: many; J gene: TRBJ2-7; CDR3 protein: CASRGTTNEQYF; CDR3 DNA: TGTGCCAGCAGAGGGACCACCAACGAGCAGTACTTC
V gene: TRBV5-1; D gene: TRBD2; clone size: many; J gene: TRBJ2-1; CDR3 protein: CASSPALAGGNEQFF; CDR3 DNA: TGCGCCAGCAGCCCGGCGCTAGCGGGGGGGAATGAGCAGTTCTTC
V gene: TRBV4-3; D gene: .; clone size: many; J gene: TRBJ2-3; CDR3 protein: CASSQVGLTDTQYF; CDR3 DNA: TGCGCCAGCAGCCAGGTTGGACTCACAGATACGCAGTATTTT
V gene: TRBV2; D gene: .; clone size: few; J gene: TRBJ1-5; CDR3 protein: CARGEGPLTQPQHF; CDR3 DNA: TGTGCCAGGGGGGAGGGGCCCTTGACTCAGCCCCAGCATTTT
V gene: TRBV10-2; D gene: TRBD1; clone size: few; J gene: TRBJ2-7; CDR3 protein: CASGGQGFNEQYF; CDR3 DNA: TGCGCCAGCGGGGGACAGGGCTTTAACGAGCAGTACTTC
V gene: TRBV5-4; D gene: TRBD2; clone size: few; J gene: TRBJ2-5; CDR3 protein: CASTSRGSGGLQETQYF; CDR3 DNA: TGTGCCAGCACCTCTCGGGGTAGCGGGGGCCTCCAAGAGACCCAGTACTTC
V gene: TRBV19; D gene: .; clone size: few; J gene: TRBJ1-5; CDR3 protein: CASSIFPTGNQPQHF; CDR3 DNA: TGTGCCAGTAGTATTTTCCCCACAGGCAATCAGCCCCAGCATTTT
V gene: TRBV20-1; D gene: TRBD1; clone size: .; J gene: TRBJ1-5; CDR3 protein: CSARVDRDNQPQHF; CDR3 DNA: TGCAGTGCTAGAGTGGACAGGGACAATCAGCCCCAGCATTTT
V gene: TRBV20-1; D gene: .; clone size: few; J gene: TRBJ2-6; CDR3 protein: CSAIIGGANVLTF; CDR3 DNA: TGCAGTGCTATAATAGGGGGGGCCAACGTCCTGACTTTC
V gene: TRBV4-1; D gene: TRBD1; clone size: many; J gene: TRBJ2-2; CDR3 protein: CASSQWTGSNTGELFF; CDR3 DNA: TGCGCCAGCAGCCAATGGACAGGGTCGAACACCGGGGAGCTGTTTTTT
V gene: TRBV3-1; D gene: .; clone size: many; J gene: TRBJ2-5; CDR3 protein: CASSPGEGLETQYF; CDR3 DNA: TGTGCCAGCAGTCCGGGAGAAGGGTTAGAGACCCAGTACTTC
V gene: TRBV27; D gene: .; clone size: few; J gene: TRBJ1-5; CDR3 protein: CASSFNRVDQPQHF; CDR3 DNA: TGTGCCAGCAGTTTCAACAGGGTTGATCAGCCCCAGCATTTT
V gene: TRBV20-1; D gene: TRBD1; clone size: many; J gene: TRBJ1-2; CDR3 protein: CSARSPQGGSLEPYGYTF; CDR3 DNA: TGCAGTGCTCGGAGTCCTCAGGGGGGCAGCCTCGAGCCTTATGGCTACACCTTC